This T cell receptor beta chain was captured by sequencing in a study of blood T cell repertoires in COVID-19. Those who participated ranged in age from about 18 to 89 years and resided in approximately 23 US areas. Assignments of participants to cohorts depended upon their own reported clinical history. Study processing details: Estimated nucleated cell counts came from reference gene primer amplification. TCRdb's copy holds only in-frame clones and misses some; the assay was immunoSEQ multiplex PCR. V, J and clone size reflect that table, while D and trimming were determined from the DNA. Of fewer than 150,000 clones in the sample, about four fifths were seen once. The germline gives CDR1 MNHEY, CDR2 SVGAGI. Trimming pared 2 bases from V and 4 bases from J, leaving 8 bases between. This CDR3 comprises 13 residues.

The chain combines TRBV6-5 with TRBJ1-2, with D unresolved. The sample consisted of PBMCs or T cells enriched from blood (not recorded which). The clonotype was recovered from a young man who had recovered from COVID-19. CDR3 DNA sequence: TGTGCCAGCAGTTACGGGCAGTTCTATGGCTACACCTTC. Its translation is CASSYGQFYGYTF.